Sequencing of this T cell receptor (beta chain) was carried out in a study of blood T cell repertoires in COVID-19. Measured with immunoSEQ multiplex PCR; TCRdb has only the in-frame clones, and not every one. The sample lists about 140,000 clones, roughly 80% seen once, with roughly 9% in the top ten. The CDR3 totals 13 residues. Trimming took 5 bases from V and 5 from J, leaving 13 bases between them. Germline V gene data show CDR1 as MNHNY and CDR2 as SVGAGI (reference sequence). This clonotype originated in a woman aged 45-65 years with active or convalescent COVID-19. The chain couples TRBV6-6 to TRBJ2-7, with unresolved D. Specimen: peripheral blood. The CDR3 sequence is CASSPILGHEQYF. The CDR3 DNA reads TGTGCCAGCAGTCCCATCCTAGGCCACGAGCAGTACTTC.